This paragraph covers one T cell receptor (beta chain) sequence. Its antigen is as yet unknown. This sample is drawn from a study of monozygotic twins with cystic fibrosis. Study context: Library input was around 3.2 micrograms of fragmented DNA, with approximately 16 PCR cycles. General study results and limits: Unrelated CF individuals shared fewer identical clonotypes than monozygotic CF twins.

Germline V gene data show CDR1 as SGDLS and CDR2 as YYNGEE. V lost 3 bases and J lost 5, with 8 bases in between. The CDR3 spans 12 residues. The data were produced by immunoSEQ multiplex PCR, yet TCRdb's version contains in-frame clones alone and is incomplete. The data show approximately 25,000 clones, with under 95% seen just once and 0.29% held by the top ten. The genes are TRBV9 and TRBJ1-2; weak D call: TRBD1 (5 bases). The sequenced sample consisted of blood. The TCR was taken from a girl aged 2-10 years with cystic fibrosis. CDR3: CASSDQGYGYTF. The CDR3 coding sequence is TGTGCCAGCAGCGATCAGGGTTATGGCTACACCTTC.